Listed below are T cell receptor beta chains from one sample, sequenced in a study of blood T cell repertoires in COVID-19. TCRdb keeps only in-frame clones here, not all; method: immunoSEQ multiplex PCR. Among around 260,000 clones listed, around 80% were seen once. The sequencing sample was made of PBMCs or T cells enriched from blood (not recorded which). Source of these receptors: a young man with acute COVID-19. The CDR3 runs from the conserved cysteine through the conserved F or W. Fields, in order: CDR3 DNA, CDR3 protein, D gene, clone size, V gene, J gene. The D gene is left open where the match is weak. Expanded clones are given a class, and other clones once, few, many or no size at all.

CDR3nt: TGTGCCACCAGTGCCGGGGTTGGATATGGCTACACCTTC
CDR3aa: CATSAGVGYGYTF
d_gene: .
abundance: .
v_gene: TRBV24-1
j_gene: TRBJ1-2

CDR3nt: TGTGCCAGCAGCGTCAAGGGGGCTAATGAAAAACTGTTTTTT
CDR3aa: CASSVKGANEKLFF
d_gene: .
abundance: .
v_gene: TRBV9
j_gene: TRBJ1-4

CDR3nt: TGTGCCAGCAGTTCATTCCGGGACAGGGGGGAAAAACTGTTTTTT
CDR3aa: CASSSFRDRGEKLFF
d_gene: TRBD1
abundance: .
v_gene: TRBV28
j_gene: TRBJ1-4

CDR3nt: TGTGCCAGCTGGAAGAGCGGAACCACAGATACGCAGTATTTT
CDR3aa: CASWKSGTTDTQYF
d_gene: .
abundance: .
v_gene: TRBV28
j_gene: TRBJ2-3

CDR3nt: TGTGCCAGCAGCTTCGACCCGGGACTAGCGGGAGGAGCCAGGAAAGAGACCCAGTACTTC
CDR3aa: CASSFDPGLAGGARKETQYF
d_gene: TRBD2
abundance: .
v_gene: TRBV5-1
j_gene: TRBJ2-5

CDR3nt: TGTGCCAGCAGCCAGACTAGTGGCCAGCTTGATACGCAGTATTTT
CDR3aa: CASSQTSGQLDTQYF
d_gene: .
abundance: .
v_gene: TRBV6-5
j_gene: TRBJ2-3

CDR3nt: TGTGCCAGCAGTTTTCTTACCGGGGAGCTGTTTTTT
CDR3aa: CASSFLTGELFF
d_gene: .
abundance: .
v_gene: TRBV27
j_gene: TRBJ2-2

CDR3nt: TGTGCCACCAGTGATCCGGGACAGGGGGCTCAGCCCCAGCATTTT
CDR3aa: CATSDPGQGAQPQHF
d_gene: TRBD1
abundance: .
v_gene: TRBV24-1
j_gene: TRBJ1-5

CDR3nt: TGTGCCAGCAGTTTAGGGGATTCACCCCTCCACTTT
CDR3aa: CASSLGDSPLHF
d_gene: .
abundance: .
v_gene: TRBV6-6
j_gene: TRBJ1-6

CDR3nt: TGTGCCAGTAGTGCGTCTCACGGGGGGTCCTACAATGAGCAGTTCTTC
CDR3aa: CASSASHGGSYNEQFF
d_gene: TRBD2
abundance: .
v_gene: TRBV19
j_gene: TRBJ2-1

CDR3nt: TGTGCCAGCAGCCCGACAGGGCACACCGGGGAGCTGTTTTTT
CDR3aa: CASSPTGHTGELFF
d_gene: TRBD1
abundance: .
v_gene: TRBV7-2
j_gene: TRBJ2-2

CDR3nt: TGTGCCAGCAGTGAAGCGCTGAATAGCTTCATTCAGTACTTC
CDR3aa: CASSEALNSFIQYF
d_gene: .
abundance: .
v_gene: TRBV6-1
j_gene: TRBJ2-4

CDR3nt: TGTGCCAGCAGTGCAAGGGGCAGAGATCAGCCCCAGCATTTT
CDR3aa: CASSARGRDQPQHF
d_gene: .
abundance: .
v_gene: TRBV6-6
j_gene: TRBJ1-5

CDR3nt: TGTGCCAGCAGTCCCCTCGACAGTGTAATCCCTCATGGCTACACCTTC
CDR3aa: CASSPLDSVIPHGYTF
d_gene: .
abundance: .
v_gene: TRBV27
j_gene: TRBJ1-2

CDR3nt: TGTGCCAGCAGCTTAGATTTGGCGGGGGGTGTTGATACGCAGTATTTT
CDR3aa: CASSLDLAGGVDTQYF
d_gene: TRBD2
abundance: .
v_gene: TRBV11-2
j_gene: TRBJ2-3

CDR3nt: TGTGCCAGCAGGGGACTAGCGGGGGTCACCGGGGAGCTGTTTTTT
CDR3aa: CASRGLAGVTGELFF
d_gene: TRBD2
abundance: once
v_gene: TRBV27
j_gene: TRBJ2-2

CDR3nt: TGTGCCAGCAGCCAAGAGGGGACAGGGGGCCAGCCCCAGCATTTT
CDR3aa: CASSQEGTGGQPQHF
d_gene: TRBD1
abundance: few
v_gene: TRBV3-1/TRBV3-2
j_gene: TRBJ1-5

CDR3nt: TGCGCCAGCAGCGTCGGGACAGGGGATGAAAAACTGTTTTTT
CDR3aa: CASSVGTGDEKLFF
d_gene: TRBD1
abundance: .
v_gene: TRBV5-1
j_gene: TRBJ1-4

CDR3nt: TGTGCCAGCAGTGCGGGACTAGCGCAATACAATGAGCAGTTCTTC
CDR3aa: CASSAGLAQYNEQFF
d_gene: TRBD2
abundance: .
v_gene: TRBV27
j_gene: TRBJ2-1

CDR3nt: TGTGCTAGTGGTTTGGTACTCCTGCGAGGACTAGCGGGAGTGCGCACCGGGGAGCTGTTTTTT
CDR3aa: CASGLVLLRGLAGVRTGELFF
d_gene: TRBD2
abundance: .
v_gene: TRBV12-5
j_gene: TRBJ2-2

CDR3nt: TGTGCCAGCAGCTTGGGCGCGGGGACCCAAGAGACCCAGTACTTC
CDR3aa: CASSLGAGTQETQYF
d_gene: .
abundance: .
v_gene: TRBV5-4
j_gene: TRBJ2-5

CDR3nt: TGTGCCAGCAGCTTGGCAGGGCCCCGATCACCCCTCCACTTT
CDR3aa: CASSLAGPRSPLHF
d_gene: .
abundance: .
v_gene: TRBV5-4
j_gene: TRBJ1-6

CDR3nt: TGCGCCAGCAGCTTTGAAAATCCACTAGCGGGGGGGCGGGATACGCAGTATTTT
CDR3aa: CASSFENPLAGGRDTQYF
d_gene: TRBD2
abundance: .
v_gene: TRBV5-1
j_gene: TRBJ2-3

CDR3nt: TGTGCCAGCAGCATGGATAGCGGTAATGAGCAGTTCTTC
CDR3aa: CASSMDSGNEQFF
d_gene: .
abundance: .
v_gene: TRBV7-3
j_gene: TRBJ2-1

CDR3nt: TGTGCCAGCTCACCTACCGGGACAGCGAACACTGAAGCTTTCTTT
CDR3aa: CASSPTGTANTEAFF
d_gene: TRBD1
abundance: .
v_gene: TRBV18
j_gene: TRBJ1-1

CDR3nt: TGTGCCAGCACCCTGGGACTCGTCGATACGCAGTATTTT
CDR3aa: CASTLGLVDTQYF
d_gene: .
abundance: .
v_gene: TRBV5-5
j_gene: TRBJ2-3